Presented here are 31 T cell receptor beta chains from one specimen sequenced in a study of shared T cell receptors in the human thymus. Sequencing was performed with immunoSEQ multiplex PCR; in TCRdb, only in-frame clones are kept and a portion is missing. The sample consists of roughly 560,000 clones, approximately 78% of them appearing once. This same sample was also taken into another study, of human thymus T cells.

Sequenced input: thymocytes. These receptors were collected from a boy under two years old with a congenital heart defect.

This clone was counted between two and nine times. The chain is built from TRBV7-9 and TRBJ1-1, with D unclear. Germline V gives CDR1 SEHNR, CDR2 FQNEAQ (reference sequence). This CDR3 region has 8 residues. The germline V and J ends were trimmed by 4 bases and 12 bases, with 3 bases remaining between them. CDR3 in DNA: TGTGCCAGCAGCTCTCCTTTCTTT. Its protein is CASSSPFF.

In this sample, this clone turned up a few times. The chain recombines TRBV7-2 with TRBJ1-3; 8 nucleotides match TRBD1. Per the germline V gene, CDR1 is SGHTA and CDR2 is FQGNSA. V was clipped by 5 bases and J by 0 bases; unmatched bases: 3. The CDR3 contains 15 residues. CDR3 region: CASSRGQGSGNTIYF. In DNA form, the CDR3 reads TGTGCCAGCAGCCGAGGACAGGGCTCTGGAAACACCATATATTTT.

This chain connects TRBV29-1 to TRBJ2-5, with 8 bases lining up with TRBD2. The trim removed 0 bases at V and 9 bases at J, leaving 9 bases unmatched. Germline V gene lookup returns CDR1 SQVTM and CDR2 ANQGSEA. The CDR3 runs to 14 residues. The CDR3 is CSVEDQAAAGAQYF. CDR3 in DNA: TGCAGCGTTGAAGATCAGGCGGCAGCGGGGGCCCAGTACTTC.

In this sample, this clone turned up a few times. The chain links TRBV30 to TRBJ2-1, with D hard to call. The CDR3 is 23 residues long. From germline, CDR1 is GTSNPN and CDR2 SVGIG (reference sequence). V was clipped by 1 base and J by 6 bases, with 40 bases between them. For the CDR3, the DNA is TGTGCCTGGAGTGCTAGAACCCGCAGAGGTACGAACCTATCACCCCCTGACCCCAATGAGCAGTTCTTC. Amino acids: CAWSARTRRGTNLSPPDPNEQFF.

The rearrangement joins TRBV28 to TRBJ1-2, with a possible D match to TRBD1 (6 bases). Germline V gives CDR1 MDHEN, CDR2 SYDVKM. The CDR3 runs to 18 residues. The V end was cut by 5 bases, the J end by 3 bases, with 25 bases between. DNA for the CDR3: TGTGCCAGCAGTCTTGGGGGCAAATTGGGTTCGTCGGACTATGGCTACACCTTC. Translating gives CASSLGGKLGSSDYGYTF.

The V call is TRBV19, the J call TRBJ1-1, with 8 bases fitting TRBD1. From germline, CDR1 is LNHDA and CDR2 SQIVND (reference sequence). The CDR3 extends over 17 amino acids. After removal of 3 bases from V and 5 bases from J, the junction contained 14 bases not matched to a gene. The chain's CDR3 is CASSIPGQEVLGTEAFF. The CDR3 DNA follows: TGTGCCAGTAGTATCCCGGGACAGGAGGTATTAGGGACTGAAGCTTTCTTT.

The chain has TRBV5-6 and TRBJ2-7; 7 bases fit TRBD1. The J segment lost 0 bases and the V segment lost 2 bases, leaving 2 bases of the junction unmatched. The germline gives CDR1 SGHDT, CDR2 YYEEEE. This CDR3 has 14 amino acids. CDR3 nucleotide sequence: TGTGCCAGCAGCTTCCGGACAGGCTCCTACGAGCAGTACTTC. Translating it yields CASSFRTGSYEQYF.

The gene calls are TRBV2 and TRBJ1-1; TRBD1 is a possible D gene (5 bases). The CDR3 has 11 amino acids. V was pared by 7 bases and J by 5 bases, with 8 bases between. Germline-derived CDR1 and CDR2 are SNHLY and FYNNEI. The CDR3: CASKKGTEAFF. The CDR3 bases are TGTGCCAGCAAAAAGGGGACTGAAGCTTTCTTT. Full variable domain (missing parts from reference TRBV2 and TRBJ1-1): EPEVTQTPSHQVTQMGQEVILRCVPISNHLYFYWYRQILGQKVEFLVSFYNNEISEKSEIFDDQFSVERPDGSNFTLKIRSTKLEDSAMYFCASKKGTEAFFGQGTRLTVV.

The CDR3 sequence is CASRPPFDGDNEKLFF. CDR3 DNA sequence: TGTGCCAGTAGACCCCCTTTTGACGGAGATAATGAAAAACTGTTTTTT. The rearrangement joins TRBV19 to TRBJ1-4; no clear D gene. Germline CDR1 LNHDA, CDR2 SQIVND (reference sequence). This CDR3 has 16 residues. V was trimmed by 6 bases and J by 4 bases, leaving 18 bases between them.

This clone was seen a few times. The CDR3 sequence: CASSMGLVQREQFF. CDR3 sequence (DNA): TGTGCCAGCAGTATGGGACTAGTGCAGCGTGAGCAGTTCTTC. This sequence joins TRBV13 and TRBJ2-1, with TRBD2 matching 8 bases. Germline loops: CDR1 PRHDT, CDR2 FYEKMQ (reference sequence). V lost 6 bases and J lost 9; bases outside the gene matches: 10. The CDR3 totals 14 residues.

The chain uses TRBV28 and TRBJ1-5; D remains ambiguous. From germline, CDR1 is MDHEN and CDR2 SYDVKM. CDR3 length: 14 residues. The V end was cut by 6 bases, the J end by 2 bases, with 11 bases between. Here the CDR3 DNA reads TGTGCCAGCAGCCCATCGAGTGGCAATCAGCCCCAGCATTTT. Protein: CASSPSSGNQPQHF.

The chain combines TRBV5-4 with TRBJ2-7; 9 nucleotides agree with TRBD2. The V segment lost 4 bases and the J segment 7 bases; nucleotides outside the gene matches: 15. Germline CDR1 SGHNT, CDR2 YYREEE (reference sequence). The CDR3 consists of 16 residues. CDR3 sequence (DNA): TGTGCCAGCAGCCTCGGGCTAGCGGGAAGGCCTGATGAGCAGTACTTC. The encoded protein is CASSLGLAGRPDEQYF.

The rearrangement uses TRBV6-1 and TRBJ2-2, with TRBD1 identical over 9 bases. CDR3 length: 16 amino acids. J lost 5 bases, V lost 4 bases, and 8 bases had no gene match. Germline V gene sequence: CDR1 MNHNS, CDR2 SASEGT. The CDR3 nucleotides read TGTGCCAGCAGTGGCAGGACAGGGGTGAGAACCGGGGAGCTGTTTTTT. Translating it yields CASSGRTGVRTGELFF.

The J gene is TRBJ2-7, the V gene TRBV28; 7 positions match TRBD1. Germline values: CDR1 MDHEN, CDR2 SYDVKM. V shed 6 bases, J shed 5 bases, and the junction held 13 bases outside the gene matches. The CDR3 is 15 amino acids. Here the CDR3 DNA reads TGTGCCAGCAGGGAAACAGGGGATAGGGTCCACGAGCAGTACTTC. Translation: CASRETGDRVHEQYF.

The genes are TRBV5-4 and TRBJ1-2; a possible D gene is TRBD1 (6 bases). V was shortened by 0 bases and J by 8 bases, with 14 bases between the two germline ends. Germline V gene data show CDR1 as SGHNT and CDR2 as YYREEE (reference sequence). CDR3 length: 14 residues. The CDR3, as DNA: TGTGCCAGCAGCTTGGTTCGGGACACCCGGGGCTACACCTTC. It translates to CASSLVRDTRGYTF.

This sequence joins TRBV19 and TRBJ1-1; D is uncertain. This CDR3 is 13 amino acids long. Trimming left V 7 bases short and J 1 base short, with 10 bases between. In germline, CDR1 is LNHDA, CDR2 SQIVND (reference sequence). In DNA form, the CDR3 reads TGTGCCAGTATCCGGGTGGGGAACACTGAAGCTTTCTTT. It translates to CASIRVGNTEAFF.

In its sample, this clone was seen a few times. This CDR3 reads CASSLGRQGGRPSYEQYF. CDR3 bases: TGTGCCAGCAGCTTAGGCAGACAGGGGGGAAGGCCTTCCTACGAGCAGTACTTC. The V call is TRBV11-3, the J call TRBJ2-7; 9 nucleotides line up with TRBD1. The CDR3 is 18 residues long. Germline V lookup: CDR1 SGHNT, CDR2 YENEEA. With V trimmed by 1 base and J by 1 base, 11 bases remained unmatched.

This clone has a handful of counts. The chain is built from TRBV5-6 and TRBJ1-3; maybe TRBD1 (6 bases). This CDR3 is built from 15 residues. Germline V lookup: CDR1 SGHDT, CDR2 YYEEEE. V dropped 1 base and J dropped 3 bases, with 11 bases sitting between them. CDR3 region: CASSLKGQYGNTIYF. The CDR3 DNA sequence: TGTGCCAGCAGCTTGAAAGGACAGTATGGAAACACCATATATTTT.

V and J are TRBV9 and TRBJ1-2; 9 bases are shared with TRBD1. Germline V gene data show CDR1 as SGDLS and CDR2 as YYNGEE. The CDR3 loop spans 17 amino acids. J lost 6 bases, V lost 3 bases, and 15 bases had no gene match. The CDR3 nucleotides read TGTGCCAGCAGCGCCAGCCGGGACAGGGAAGGGGGAGATGGCTACACCTTC. This gives the protein CASSASRDREGGDGYTF.

The V gene is TRBV28, the J gene TRBJ2-1; D might be TRBD2 (6 bases). This CDR3 comprises 14 residues. CDR1 and CDR2 (germline): MDHEN, SYDVKM. Trimming cost V 7 bases and J 10 bases, with 20 bases left between them. The CDR3 spells CASTLYRPLAEQFF. CDR3 DNA: TGTGCCAGCACCTTATACCGCCCGCTAGCGGAGCAGTTCTTC.

The V and J genes are TRBV28 and TRBJ2-7, with D possibly TRBD1 on 5 matching bases. The length of the CDR3 is 10 residues. Trimming pared 7 bases from V and 4 bases from J, leaving 5 bases between. Per the germline V gene, CDR1 is MDHEN and CDR2 is SYDVKM. CDR3 DNA sequence: TGTGCCAGCAAGGGGTACGAGCAGTACTTC. It specifies CASKGYEQYF.

The rearrangement links TRBV2 to TRBJ1-1; 9 bases map to TRBD1. Germline V gene lookup returns CDR1 SNHLY and CDR2 FYNNEI. The CDR3 extends over 16 amino acids. With V trimmed by 9 bases and J by 3 bases, 14 bases remained unmatched. As DNA, the CDR3 is TGTGCCAGTTATCCCGGGACAGGGTTGAGTGACACTGAAGCTTTCTTT. Encoded protein: CASYPGTGLSDTEAFF. Full variable domain (rest looked up from reference TRBV2 and TRBJ1-1): EPEVTQTPSHQVTQMGQEVILRCVPISNHLYFYWYRQILGQKVEFLVSFYNNEISEKSEIFDDQFSVERPDGSNFTLKIRSTKLEDSAMYFCASYPGTGLSDTEAFFGQGTRLTVV.

This chain uses TRBV12-5 with TRBJ2-3, with 8 bases matching TRBD2. V shed 7 bases, J shed 8 bases, and the junction held 14 bases outside the gene matches. This CDR3 has 15 amino acids. Germline V gives CDR1 LGHNT, CDR2 FRNRAP. CDR3 sequence reads: CASAGGAGGGGTQYF. DNA for the CDR3: TGTGCTAGTGCGGGGGGGGCGGGAGGTGGTGGTACGCAGTATTTT.

This chain links TRBV28 with TRBJ2-7; the match to TRBD1 covers 7 bases. The trim removed 5 bases at V and 1 base at J, leaving 8 bases unmatched. Germline-derived CDR1 and CDR2 are MDHEN and SYDVKM. This CDR3 contains 15 residues. The CDR3 DNA is TGTGCCAGCAGTCCCGGACAGGAGAAATCCTACGAGCAGTACTTC. Translated: CASSPGQEKSYEQYF.

The CDR3 sequence: CASSLGGAYLAPQPQHF. CDR3 sequence (DNA): TGTGCCAGCAGCTTGGGGGGGGCCTATCTGGCCCCTCAGCCCCAGCATTTT. J is TRBJ1-5 and V is TRBV7-3, with a possible D match to TRBD1 (6 bases). CDR3 length: 17 amino acids. Trimming shortened V by 3 bases and J by 6 bases, and 21 bases separated the two germline ends. Germline V gene data show CDR1 as SGHTA and CDR2 as FQGTGA. The whole variable domain, remainder taken from reference TRBV7-3 and TRBJ1-5, is GAGVSQTPSNKVTEKGKYVELRCDPISGHTALYWYRQSLGQGPEFLIYFQGTGAADDSGLPNDRFFAVRPEGSVSTLKIQRTERGDSAVYLCASSLGGAYLAPQPQHFGDGTRLSIL.

Only one count was recorded for this clone. This rearrangement joins TRBV27 to TRBJ1-2; no reliable D call. With 3 bases removed from V and 5 bases from J, the gap between germline ends came to 10 bases. The length of the CDR3 is 13 residues. The V gene's germline CDR1 is MNHEY and CDR2 SMNVEV (reference sequence). For the CDR3, the DNA is TGTGCCAGCAGTTTGTCCGGGAGGTATGGCTACACCTTC. Protein sequence: CASSLSGRYGYTF.

J is TRBJ2-5 and V is TRBV18; D possibly corresponds to TRBD1 (5 bases). V dropped 1 base and J dropped 4 bases, with 22 bases sitting between them. The CDR3 length is 18 residues. Germline values: CDR1 KGHSH, CDR2 LQKENI. DNA for the CDR3: TGTGCCAGCTCACCACGCTCAGGGCTCACACCGGAAGGAGAGACCCAGTACTTC. Protein product: CASSPRSGLTPEGETQYF.

This chain joins TRBV5-1 and TRBJ1-2, with a weak D call TRBD1 (6 bases). Germline V gene data show CDR1 as SGHRS and CDR2 as YFSETQ. V shed 4 bases and J shed 4 bases, with 20 bases lying between them. This CDR3 has 16 amino acids. The CDR3 protein is CASSPLAGGASYGYTF. CDR3 sequence (DNA): TGCGCCAGCAGCCCGCTTGCGGGGGGCGCCTCCTATGGCTACACCTTC.

V is TRBV4-1 and J is TRBJ2-1; 11 bases line up with TRBD2. Trimming cost V 0 bases and J 4 bases; bases outside gene matches: 8. This CDR3 spans 18 amino acids. CDR1 and CDR2 (germline): MGHRA, YSYEKL. CDR3 nucleotides: TGCGCCAGCAGCCAAGATAGGGAGCTAGCGGGAGGATACAATGAGCAGTTCTTC. This codes for CASSQDRELAGGYNEQFF.

The rearrangement uses TRBV5-4 and TRBJ2-1; 12 nucleotides align to TRBD1. Germline values: CDR1 SGHNT, CDR2 YYREEE (reference sequence). CDR3 size: 19 residues. Germline trimming cut 9 bases from V and 10 bases from J; bases unmatched to any gene: 26. This CDR3 reads CATLTGTGGPGGGVSEQFF. DNA for the CDR3: TGTGCCACCCTAACCGGGACAGGGGGCCCTGGCGGGGGCGTGTCGGAGCAGTTCTTC. The entire variable domain, with the rest obtained from reference TRBV5-4 and TRBJ2-1, is as follows: ETGVTQSPTHLIKTRGQQVTLRCSSQSGHNTVSWYQQALGQGPQFIFQYYREEENGRGNFPPRFSGLQFPNYSSELNVNALELDDSALYLCATLTGTGGPGGGVSEQFFGPGTRLTVL.

The V and J genes are TRBV4-3 and TRBJ2-1; D is possibly TRBD2 (6 bases). V lost 4 bases to trimming and J lost 10 bases, with 17 bases between them. This CDR3 comprises 14 residues. Germline CDR1 reads LGHNA; CDR2 reads YSLEER. The CDR3 is CASSPIGLTQEQFF. The CDR3 DNA reads as TGCGCCAGCAGCCCCATAGGACTAACTCAGGAGCAGTTCTTC.